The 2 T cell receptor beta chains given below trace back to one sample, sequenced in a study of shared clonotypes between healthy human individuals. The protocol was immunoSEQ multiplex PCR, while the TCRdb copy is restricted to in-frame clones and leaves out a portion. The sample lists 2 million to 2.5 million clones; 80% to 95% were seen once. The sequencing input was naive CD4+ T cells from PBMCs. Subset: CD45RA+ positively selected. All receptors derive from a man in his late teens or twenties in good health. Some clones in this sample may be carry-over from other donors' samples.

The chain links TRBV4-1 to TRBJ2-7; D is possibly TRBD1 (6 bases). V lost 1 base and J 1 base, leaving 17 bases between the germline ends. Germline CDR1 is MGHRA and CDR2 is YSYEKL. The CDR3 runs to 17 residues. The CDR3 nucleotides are TGCGCCAGCAGCCAAGGGACAGAGGGTGTCGAGTCCTACGAGCAGTACTTC. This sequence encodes CASSQGTEGVESYEQYF.

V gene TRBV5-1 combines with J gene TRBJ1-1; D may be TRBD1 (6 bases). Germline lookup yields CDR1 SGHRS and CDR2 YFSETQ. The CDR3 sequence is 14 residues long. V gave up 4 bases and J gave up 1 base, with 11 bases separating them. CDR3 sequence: CASSDRQENTEAFF. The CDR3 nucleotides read TGCGCCAGCAGCGATCGACAGGAGAACACTGAAGCTTTCTTT.